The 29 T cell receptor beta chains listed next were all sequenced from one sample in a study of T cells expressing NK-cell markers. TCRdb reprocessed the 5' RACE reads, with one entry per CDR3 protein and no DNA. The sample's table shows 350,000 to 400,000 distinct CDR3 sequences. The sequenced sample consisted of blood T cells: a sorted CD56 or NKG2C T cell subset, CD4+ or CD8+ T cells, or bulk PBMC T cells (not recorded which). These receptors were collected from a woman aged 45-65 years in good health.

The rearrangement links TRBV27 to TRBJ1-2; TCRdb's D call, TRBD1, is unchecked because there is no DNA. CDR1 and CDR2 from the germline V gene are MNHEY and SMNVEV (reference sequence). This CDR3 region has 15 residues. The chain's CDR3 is CASSTRDRSNYGYTF.

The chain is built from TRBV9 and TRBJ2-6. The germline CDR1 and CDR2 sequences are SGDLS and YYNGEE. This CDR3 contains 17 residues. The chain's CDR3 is CASSVYEAISGANVLTF.

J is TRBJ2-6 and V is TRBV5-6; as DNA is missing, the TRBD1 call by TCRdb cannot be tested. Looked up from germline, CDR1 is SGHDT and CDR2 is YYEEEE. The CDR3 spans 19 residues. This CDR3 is CASSRLGGQGVSGANVLTF.

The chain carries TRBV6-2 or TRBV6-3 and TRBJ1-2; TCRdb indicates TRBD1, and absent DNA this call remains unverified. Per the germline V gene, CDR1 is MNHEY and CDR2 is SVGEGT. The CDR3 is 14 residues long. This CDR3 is CASSRPGQDYGYTF.

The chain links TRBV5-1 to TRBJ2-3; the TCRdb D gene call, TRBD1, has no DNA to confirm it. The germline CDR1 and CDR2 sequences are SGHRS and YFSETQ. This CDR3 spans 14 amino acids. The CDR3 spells CASSLGTGGDTQYF.

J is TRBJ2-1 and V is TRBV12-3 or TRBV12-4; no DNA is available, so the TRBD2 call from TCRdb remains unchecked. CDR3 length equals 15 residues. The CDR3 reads CASSFGGNLADEQFF.

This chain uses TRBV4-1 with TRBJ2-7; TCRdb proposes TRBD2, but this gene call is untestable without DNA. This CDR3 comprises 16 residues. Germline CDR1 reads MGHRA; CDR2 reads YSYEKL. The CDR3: CASSPGLAGVAGEQYF.

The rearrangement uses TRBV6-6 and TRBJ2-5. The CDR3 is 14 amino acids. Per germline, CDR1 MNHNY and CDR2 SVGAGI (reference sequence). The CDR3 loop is CASKVGIIQETQYF.

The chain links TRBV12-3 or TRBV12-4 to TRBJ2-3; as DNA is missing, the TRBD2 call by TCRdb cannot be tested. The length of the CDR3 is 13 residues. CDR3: CASERDSTDTQYF.

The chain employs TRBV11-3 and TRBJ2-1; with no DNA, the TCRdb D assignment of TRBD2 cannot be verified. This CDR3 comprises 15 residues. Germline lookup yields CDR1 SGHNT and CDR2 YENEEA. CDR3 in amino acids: CASSLMASGLNEQFF.

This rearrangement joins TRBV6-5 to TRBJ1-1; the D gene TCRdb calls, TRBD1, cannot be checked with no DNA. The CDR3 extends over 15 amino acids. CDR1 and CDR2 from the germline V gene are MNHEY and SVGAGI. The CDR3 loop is CASRLQGLANTEAFF.

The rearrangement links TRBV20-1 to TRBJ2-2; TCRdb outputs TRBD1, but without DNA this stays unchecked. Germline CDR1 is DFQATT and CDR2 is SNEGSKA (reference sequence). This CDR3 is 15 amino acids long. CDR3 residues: CSASHSGVSTGELFF.

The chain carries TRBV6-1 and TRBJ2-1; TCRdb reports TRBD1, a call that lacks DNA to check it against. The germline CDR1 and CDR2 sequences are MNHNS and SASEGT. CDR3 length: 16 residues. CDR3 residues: CATLPHGQGVSNEQFF.

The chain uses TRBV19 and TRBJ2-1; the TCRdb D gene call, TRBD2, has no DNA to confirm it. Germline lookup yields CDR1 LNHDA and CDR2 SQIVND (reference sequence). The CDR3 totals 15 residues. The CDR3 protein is CASTWAGVSGNEQFF.

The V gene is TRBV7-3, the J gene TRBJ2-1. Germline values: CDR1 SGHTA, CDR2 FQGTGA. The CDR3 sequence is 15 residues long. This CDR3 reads CASSLETSAYNEQFF.

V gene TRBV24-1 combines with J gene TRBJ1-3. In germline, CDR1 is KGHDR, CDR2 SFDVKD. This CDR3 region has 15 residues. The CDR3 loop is CATSDSPGPGNTIYF.

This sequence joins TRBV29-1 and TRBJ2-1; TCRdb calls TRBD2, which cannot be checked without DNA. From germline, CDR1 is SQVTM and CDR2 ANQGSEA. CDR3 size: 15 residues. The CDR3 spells CSATSGRGAVDEQFF.

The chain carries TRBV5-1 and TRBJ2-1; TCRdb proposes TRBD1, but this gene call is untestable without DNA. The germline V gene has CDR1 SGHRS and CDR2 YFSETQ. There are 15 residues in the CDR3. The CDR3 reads CASSLTRDPSHEQFF.

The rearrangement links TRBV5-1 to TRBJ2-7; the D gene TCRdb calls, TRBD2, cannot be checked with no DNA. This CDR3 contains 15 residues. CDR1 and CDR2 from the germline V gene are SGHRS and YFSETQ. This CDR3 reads CASSPGGDPPYEQYF.

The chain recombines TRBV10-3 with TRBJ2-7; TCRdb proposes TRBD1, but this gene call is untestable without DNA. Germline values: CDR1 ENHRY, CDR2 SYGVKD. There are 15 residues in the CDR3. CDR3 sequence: CASRSPGQGSEEQYF.

This chain's CDR3 is CASSSTIDYGYTF. The chain uses TRBV7-9 and TRBJ1-2. In germline, CDR1 is SEHNR, CDR2 FQNEAQ (reference sequence). This CDR3 has 13 amino acids.

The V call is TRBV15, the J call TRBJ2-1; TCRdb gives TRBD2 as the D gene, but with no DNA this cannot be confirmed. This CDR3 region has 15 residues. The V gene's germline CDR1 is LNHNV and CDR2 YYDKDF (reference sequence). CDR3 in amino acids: CATRRGDYVWNEQFF.

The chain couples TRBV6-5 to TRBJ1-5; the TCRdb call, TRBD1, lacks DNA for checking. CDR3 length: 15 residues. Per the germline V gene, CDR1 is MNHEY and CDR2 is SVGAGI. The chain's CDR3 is CASSEQGYSNQPQHF.

CDR3 sequence reads: CASSLGDRANQPQHF. The rearrangement uses TRBV5-1 and TRBJ1-5; TCRdb lists TRBD1, though no DNA is available to test this call. The CDR3 is 15 residues long. In germline, CDR1 is SGHRS, CDR2 YFSETQ.

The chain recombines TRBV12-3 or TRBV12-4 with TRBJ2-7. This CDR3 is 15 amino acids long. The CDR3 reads CASSFVRYGSYEQYF.

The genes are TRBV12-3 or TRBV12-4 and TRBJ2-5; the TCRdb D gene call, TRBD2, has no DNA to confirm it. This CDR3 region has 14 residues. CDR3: CASSLRREQETQYF.

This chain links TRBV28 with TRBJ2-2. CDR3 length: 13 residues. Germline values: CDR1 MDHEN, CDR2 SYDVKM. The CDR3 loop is CASSRRPTGELFF.

CDR3 in amino acids: CASTPGGFFQETQYF. The genes are TRBV5-6 and TRBJ2-5; absent DNA, TCRdb's TRBD1 call cannot be checked. The CDR3 is 15 residues long. Germline CDR1 reads SGHDT; CDR2 reads YYEEEE.

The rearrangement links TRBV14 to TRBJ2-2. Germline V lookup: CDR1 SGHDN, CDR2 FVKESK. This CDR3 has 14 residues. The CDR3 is CASSVAYNTGELFF.